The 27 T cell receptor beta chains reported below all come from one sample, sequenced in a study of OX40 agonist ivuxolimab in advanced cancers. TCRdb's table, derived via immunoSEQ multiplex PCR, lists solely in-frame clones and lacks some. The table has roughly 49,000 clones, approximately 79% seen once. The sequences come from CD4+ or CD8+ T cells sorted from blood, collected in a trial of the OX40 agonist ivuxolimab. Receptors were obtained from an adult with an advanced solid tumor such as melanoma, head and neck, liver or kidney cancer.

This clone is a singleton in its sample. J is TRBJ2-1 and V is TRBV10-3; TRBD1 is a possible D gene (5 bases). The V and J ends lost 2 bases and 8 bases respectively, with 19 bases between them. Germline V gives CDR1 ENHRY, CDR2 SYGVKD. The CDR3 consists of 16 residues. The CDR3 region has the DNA TGTGCCATCAGTGAGCTGGGCCAGGGTCGCGGTCATGAGCAGTTCTTC. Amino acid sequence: CAISELGQGRGHEQFF.

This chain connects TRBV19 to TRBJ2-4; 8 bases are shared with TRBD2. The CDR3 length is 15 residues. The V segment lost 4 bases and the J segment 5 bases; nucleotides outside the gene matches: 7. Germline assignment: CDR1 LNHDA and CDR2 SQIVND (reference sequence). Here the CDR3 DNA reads TGTGCCAGTAGTACCTCGGGGGGGGCCCAAAACATTCAGTACTTC. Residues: CASSTSGGAQNIQYF.

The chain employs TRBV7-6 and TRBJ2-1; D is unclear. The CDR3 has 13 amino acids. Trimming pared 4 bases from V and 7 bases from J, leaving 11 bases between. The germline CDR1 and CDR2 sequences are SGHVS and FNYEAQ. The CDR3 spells CASSSRLGNEQFF. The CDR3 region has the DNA TGTGCCAGCAGCTCTCGTCTTGGGAATGAGCAGTTCTTC.

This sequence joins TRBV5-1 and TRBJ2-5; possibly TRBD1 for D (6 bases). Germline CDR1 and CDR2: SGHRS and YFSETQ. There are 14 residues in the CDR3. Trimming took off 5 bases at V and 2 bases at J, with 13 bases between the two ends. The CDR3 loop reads CASRTGTPQETQYF. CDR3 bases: TGCGCCAGCAGAACCGGGACACCTCAAGAGACCCAGTACTTC.

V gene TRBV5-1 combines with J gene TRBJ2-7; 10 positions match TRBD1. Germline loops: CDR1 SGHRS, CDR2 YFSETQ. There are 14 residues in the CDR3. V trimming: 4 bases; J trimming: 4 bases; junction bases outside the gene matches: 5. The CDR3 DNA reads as TGCGCCAGCAGCCCGTCGGGACAGGGGTACGAGCAGTACTTC. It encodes CASSPSGQGYEQYF.

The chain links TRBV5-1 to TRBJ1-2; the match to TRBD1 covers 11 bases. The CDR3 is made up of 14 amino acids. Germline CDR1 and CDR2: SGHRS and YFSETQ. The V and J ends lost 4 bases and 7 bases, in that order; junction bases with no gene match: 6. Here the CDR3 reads CASSLDRGQGGYTF. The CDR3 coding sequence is TGCGCCAGCAGCCTGGACAGGGGGCAAGGTGGCTACACCTTC.

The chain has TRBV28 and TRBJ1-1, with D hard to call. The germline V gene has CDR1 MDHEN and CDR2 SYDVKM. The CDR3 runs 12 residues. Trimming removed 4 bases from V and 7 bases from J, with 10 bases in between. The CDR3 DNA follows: TGTGCCAGCAGTTCCAAGCACCGTGAAGCTTTCTTT. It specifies CASSSKHREAFF.

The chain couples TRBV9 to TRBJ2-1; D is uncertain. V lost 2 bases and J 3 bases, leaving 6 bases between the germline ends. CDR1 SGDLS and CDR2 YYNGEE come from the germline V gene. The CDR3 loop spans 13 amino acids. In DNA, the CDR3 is TGTGCCAGCAGCGTCATGTACTACAATGAGCAGTTCTTC. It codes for CASSVMYYNEQFF.

The CDR3 DNA sequence: TGTGCCAGCAGCTTATCGGGGGATCAGCCCCAGCATTTT. Its translation is CASSLSGDQPQHF. V gene TRBV7-3 combines with J gene TRBJ1-5, with D possibly TRBD1 on 5 matching bases. V was clipped by 2 bases and J by 5 bases, with 7 bases between them. CDR1 SGHTA and CDR2 FQGTGA come from the germline V gene. CDR3 length: 13 residues. Based on the CDR3 plus reference TRBV7-3 and TRBJ1-5, the full variable domain is GAGVSQTPSNKVTEKGKYVELRCDPISGHTALYWYRQSLGQGPEFLIYFQGTGAADDSGLPNDRFFAVRPEGSVSTLKIQRTERGDSAVYLCASSLSGDQPQHFGDGTRLSIL.

CDR3 residues: CASSSLKNTEAFF. Written as DNA, the CDR3 is TGTGCCAGCAGTAGTCTGAAGAACACTGAAGCTTTCTTT. This chain links TRBV6-1 with TRBJ1-1; D uncertain. CDR1 and CDR2 from the germline V gene are MNHNS and SASEGT. Trimming removed 5 bases from V and 1 base from J, with 8 bases in between. This CDR3 is 13 amino acids long.

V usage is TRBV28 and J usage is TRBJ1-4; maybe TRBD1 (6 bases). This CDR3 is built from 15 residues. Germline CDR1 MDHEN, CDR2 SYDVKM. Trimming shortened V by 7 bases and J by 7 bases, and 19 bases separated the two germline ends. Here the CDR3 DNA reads TGTGCCAGCATTGCGGGACACCTCGGTCGTGAAAAACTGTTTTTT. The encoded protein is CASIAGHLGREKLFF.

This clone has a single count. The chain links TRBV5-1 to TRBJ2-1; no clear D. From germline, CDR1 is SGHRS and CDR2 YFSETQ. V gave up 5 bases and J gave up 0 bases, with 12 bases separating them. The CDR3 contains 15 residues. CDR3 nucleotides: TGCGCCAGCAGGTCTACTTACTCCTCCTACAATGAGCAGTTCTTC. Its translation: CASRSTYSSYNEQFF.

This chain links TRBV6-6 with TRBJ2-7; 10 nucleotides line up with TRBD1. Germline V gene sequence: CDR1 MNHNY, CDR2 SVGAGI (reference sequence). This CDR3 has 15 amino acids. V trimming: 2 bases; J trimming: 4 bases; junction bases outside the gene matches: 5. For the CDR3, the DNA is TGTGCCAGCAGTTACATGGGGACAGGGGAATACGAGCAGTACTTC. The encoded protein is CASSYMGTGEYEQYF.

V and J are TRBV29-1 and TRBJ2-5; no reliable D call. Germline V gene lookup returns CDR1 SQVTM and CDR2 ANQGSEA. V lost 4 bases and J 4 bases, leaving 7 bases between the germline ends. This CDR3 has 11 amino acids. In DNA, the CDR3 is TGCAGCGTTGTACTTTTAGAGACCCAGTACTTC. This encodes CSVVLLETQYF.

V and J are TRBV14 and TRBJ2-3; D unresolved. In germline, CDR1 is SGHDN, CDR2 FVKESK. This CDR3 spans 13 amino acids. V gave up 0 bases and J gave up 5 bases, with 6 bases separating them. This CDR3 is CASSQDLEDTQYF. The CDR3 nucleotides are TGTGCCAGCAGCCAAGATCTGGAAGATACGCAGTATTTT.

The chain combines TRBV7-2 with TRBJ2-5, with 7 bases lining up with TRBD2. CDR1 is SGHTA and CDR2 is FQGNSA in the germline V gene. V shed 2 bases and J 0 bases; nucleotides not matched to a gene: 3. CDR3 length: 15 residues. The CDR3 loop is CASSLQAGDQETQYF. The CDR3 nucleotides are TGTGCCAGCAGCTTACAGGCGGGAGACCAAGAGACCCAGTACTTC.

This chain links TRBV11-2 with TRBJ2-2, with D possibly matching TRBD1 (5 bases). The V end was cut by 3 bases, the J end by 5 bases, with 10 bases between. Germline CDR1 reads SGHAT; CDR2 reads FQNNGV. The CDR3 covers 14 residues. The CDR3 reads CASSFRVGTGELFF. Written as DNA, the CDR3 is TGTGCCAGCAGCTTCAGGGTAGGGACCGGGGAGCTGTTTTTT.

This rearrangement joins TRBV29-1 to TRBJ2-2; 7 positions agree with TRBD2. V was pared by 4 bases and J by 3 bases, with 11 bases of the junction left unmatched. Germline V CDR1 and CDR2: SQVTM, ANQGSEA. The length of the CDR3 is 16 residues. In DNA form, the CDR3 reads TGCAGCGTTGGGGAGTTTGGGGGAGGGGACACCGGGGAGCTGTTTTTT. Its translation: CSVGEFGGGDTGELFF.

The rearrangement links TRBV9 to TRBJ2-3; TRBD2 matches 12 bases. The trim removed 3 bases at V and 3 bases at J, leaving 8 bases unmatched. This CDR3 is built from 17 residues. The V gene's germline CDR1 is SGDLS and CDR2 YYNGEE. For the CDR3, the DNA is TGTGCCAGCAGCGCCCGACTAGCGGGAGTAATGACAGATACGCAGTATTTT. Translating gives CASSARLAGVMTDTQYF.

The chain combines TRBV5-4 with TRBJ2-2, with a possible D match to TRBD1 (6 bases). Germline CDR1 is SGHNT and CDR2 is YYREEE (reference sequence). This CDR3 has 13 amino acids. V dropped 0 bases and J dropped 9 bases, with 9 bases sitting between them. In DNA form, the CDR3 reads TGTGCCAGCAGCTTGGAGGGGGATAGGGAGCTGTTTTTT. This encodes CASSLEGDRELFF. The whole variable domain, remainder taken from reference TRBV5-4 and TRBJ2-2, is ETGVTQSPTHLIKTRGQQVTLRCSSQSGHNTVSWYQQALGQGPQFIFQYYREEENGRGNFPPRFSGLQFPNYSSELNVNALELDDSALYLCASSLEGDRELFFGEGSRLTVL.

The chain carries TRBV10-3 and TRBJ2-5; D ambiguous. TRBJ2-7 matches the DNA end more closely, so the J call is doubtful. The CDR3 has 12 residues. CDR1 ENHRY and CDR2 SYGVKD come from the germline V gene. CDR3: CATAKSSYEQYF. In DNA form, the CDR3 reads TGTGCCACCGCCAAGAGCTCCTACGAGCAGTACTTC.

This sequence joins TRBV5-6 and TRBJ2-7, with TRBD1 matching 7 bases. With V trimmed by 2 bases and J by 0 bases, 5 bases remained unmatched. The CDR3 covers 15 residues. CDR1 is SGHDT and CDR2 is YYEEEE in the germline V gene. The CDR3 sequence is CASSFPQGSSYEQYF. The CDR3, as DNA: TGTGCCAGCAGCTTCCCACAGGGGAGCTCCTACGAGCAGTACTTC.

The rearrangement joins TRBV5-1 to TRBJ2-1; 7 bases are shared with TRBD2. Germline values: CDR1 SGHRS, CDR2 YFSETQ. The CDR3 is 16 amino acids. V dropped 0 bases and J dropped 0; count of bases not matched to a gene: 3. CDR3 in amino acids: CASSLAGGSSYNEQFF. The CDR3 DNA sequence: TGCGCCAGCAGCTTGGCCGGCGGGAGCTCCTACAATGAGCAGTTCTTC.

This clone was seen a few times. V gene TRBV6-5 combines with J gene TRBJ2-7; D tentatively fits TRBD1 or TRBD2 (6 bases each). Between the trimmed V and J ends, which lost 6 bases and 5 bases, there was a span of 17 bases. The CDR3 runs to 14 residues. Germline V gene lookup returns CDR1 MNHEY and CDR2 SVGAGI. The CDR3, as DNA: TGTGCCAGCAGGTTCGACAGGAGGGCCCACGAGCAGTACTTC. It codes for CASRFDRRAHEQYF.

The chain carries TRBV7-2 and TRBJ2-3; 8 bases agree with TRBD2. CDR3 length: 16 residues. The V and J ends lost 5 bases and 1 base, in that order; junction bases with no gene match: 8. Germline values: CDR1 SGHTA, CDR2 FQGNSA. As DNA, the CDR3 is TGTGCCAGCAGCCCACAATTACTAGCGGGCACAGATACGCAGTATTTT. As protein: CASSPQLLAGTDTQYF.

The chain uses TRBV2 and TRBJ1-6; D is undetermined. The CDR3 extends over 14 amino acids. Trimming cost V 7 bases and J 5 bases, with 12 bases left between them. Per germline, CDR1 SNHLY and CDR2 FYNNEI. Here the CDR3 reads CASKQIYDNSPLHF. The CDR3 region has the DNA TGTGCCAGCAAGCAGATTTATGATAATTCACCCCTCCACTTT.

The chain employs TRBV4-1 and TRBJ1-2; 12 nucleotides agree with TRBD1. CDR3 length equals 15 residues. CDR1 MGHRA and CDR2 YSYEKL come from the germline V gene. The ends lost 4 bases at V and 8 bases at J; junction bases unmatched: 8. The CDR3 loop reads CASSPPLGTGGGYTF. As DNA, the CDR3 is TGCGCCAGCAGCCCCCCACTCGGGACAGGGGGCGGCTACACCTTC.